This TCR beta chain was recovered during a study of blood T cell repertoires in COVID-19. Study at large: Acute and convalescent COVID-19 specimens originated in the United States, Italy and Spain. T cells, B-cell-depleted T cells, or PBMCs provided the cDNA or gDNA that served as material.

Trimming took off 4 bases at V and 5 bases at J, with 15 bases between the two ends. This CDR3 is built from 14 residues. CDR1 is SGHNT and CDR2 is YYREEE in the germline V gene (reference sequence). As processed by the authors: Cell counts per sample came from amplifying reference gene primers. TCRdb keeps only in-frame clones here, not all; method: immunoSEQ multiplex PCR. The V and J calls and clone size were taken over from that table, and D and trimming were inferred from the DNA. The sample has about 74,000 clones; over 70% are singletons. The sequence derives from an older man with acute or convalescent COVID-19. Sequencing was done on a sample of peripheral blood. This chain links TRBV5-4 with TRBJ1-2; D may be TRBD1 (6 bases). CDR3 amino acids: CASSPGGAGYGYTF. The CDR3 bases are TGTGCCAGCAGCCCGGGGGGGGCAGGATATGGCTACACCTTC. The full variable domain, in which reference TRBV5-4 and TRBJ1-2 provide the parts outside the CDR3, is ETGVTQSPTHLIKTRGQQVTLRCSSQSGHNTVSWYQQALGQGPQFIFQYYREEENGRGNFPPRFSGLQFPNYSSELNVNALELDDSALYLCASSPGGAGYGYTFGSGTRLTVV.